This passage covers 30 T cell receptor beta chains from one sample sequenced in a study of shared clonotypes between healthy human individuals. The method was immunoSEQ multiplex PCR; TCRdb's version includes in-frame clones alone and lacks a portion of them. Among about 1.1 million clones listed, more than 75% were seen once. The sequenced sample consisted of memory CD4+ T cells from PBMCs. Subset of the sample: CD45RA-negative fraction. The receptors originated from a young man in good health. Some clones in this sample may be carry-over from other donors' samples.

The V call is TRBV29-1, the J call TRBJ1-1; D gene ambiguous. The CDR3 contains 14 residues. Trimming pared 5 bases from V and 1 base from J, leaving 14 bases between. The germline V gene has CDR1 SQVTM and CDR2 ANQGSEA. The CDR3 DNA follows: TGCAGCGTTCCCGACGGCGCAGGGAACACTGAAGCTTTCTTT. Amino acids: CSVPDGAGNTEAFF. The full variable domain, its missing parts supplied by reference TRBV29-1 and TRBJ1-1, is SAVISQKPSRDICQRGTSLTIQCQVDSQVTMMFWYRQQPGQSLTLIATANQGSEATYESGFVIDKFPISRPNLTFSTLTVSNMSPEDSSIYLCSVPDGAGNTEAFFGQGTRLTVV.

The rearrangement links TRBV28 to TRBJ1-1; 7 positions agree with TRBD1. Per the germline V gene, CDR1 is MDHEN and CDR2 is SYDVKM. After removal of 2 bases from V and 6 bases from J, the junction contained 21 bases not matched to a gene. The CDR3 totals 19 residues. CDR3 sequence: CASSLSAGSWATGSAEAFF. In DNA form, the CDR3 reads TGTGCCAGCAGTTTAAGTGCGGGTAGCTGGGCGACAGGGTCGGCTGAAGCTTTCTTT.

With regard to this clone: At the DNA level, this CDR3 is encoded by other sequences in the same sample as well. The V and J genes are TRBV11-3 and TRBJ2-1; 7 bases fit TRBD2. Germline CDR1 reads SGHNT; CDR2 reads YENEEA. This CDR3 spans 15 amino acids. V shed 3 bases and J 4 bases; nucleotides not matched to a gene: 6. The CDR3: CASSLGRGDYNEQFF. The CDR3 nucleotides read TGTGCCAGCAGCTTGGGTCGGGGGGATTACAATGAGCAGTTCTTC. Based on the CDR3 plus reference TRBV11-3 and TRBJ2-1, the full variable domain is EAGVVQSPRYKIIEKKQPVAFWCNPISGHNTLYWYLQNLGQGPELLIRYENEEAVDDSQLPKDRFSAERLKGVDSTLKIQPAELGDSAVYLCASSLGRGDYNEQFFGPGTRLTVL.

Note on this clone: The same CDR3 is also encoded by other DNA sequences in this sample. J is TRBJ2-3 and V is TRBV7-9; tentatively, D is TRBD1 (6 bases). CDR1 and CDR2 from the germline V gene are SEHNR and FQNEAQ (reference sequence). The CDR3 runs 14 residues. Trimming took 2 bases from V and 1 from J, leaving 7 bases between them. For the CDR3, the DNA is TGTGCCAGCAGCTTATCAGGGGGCACAGATACGCAGTATTTT. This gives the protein CASSLSGGTDTQYF.

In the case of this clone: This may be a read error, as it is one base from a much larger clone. CDR3 in DNA: TGTGCCAGCAGCTTGGGGCGTCGAGCCGGGGGGCAGTACTTC. Its translation is CASSLGRRAGGQYF. V is TRBV5-6 and J is TRBJ2-7; possible D gene TRBD2, 6 bases. V lost 0 bases, J lost 9 bases, and 16 bases lay in between. The CDR3 consists of 14 residues. Germline V gives CDR1 SGHDT, CDR2 YYEEEE.

The CDR3 region has the DNA TGTGCCGCCACGGGTAGCGGGAGCTACGAGCAGTACTTC. Its protein is CAATGSGSYEQYF. The chain has TRBV10-3 and TRBJ2-7, with 9 bases aligning to TRBD2. Germline CDR1 and CDR2: ENHRY and SYGVKD. CDR3 size: 13 residues. V shed 11 bases, J shed 3 bases, and the junction held 8 bases outside the gene matches.

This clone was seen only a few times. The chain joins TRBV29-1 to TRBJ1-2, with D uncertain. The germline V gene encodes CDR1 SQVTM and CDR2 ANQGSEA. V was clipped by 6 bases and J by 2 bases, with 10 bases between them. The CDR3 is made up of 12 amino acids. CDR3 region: CSVRHPNYGYTF. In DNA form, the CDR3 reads TGCAGCGTGAGACATCCGAACTATGGCTACACCTTC.

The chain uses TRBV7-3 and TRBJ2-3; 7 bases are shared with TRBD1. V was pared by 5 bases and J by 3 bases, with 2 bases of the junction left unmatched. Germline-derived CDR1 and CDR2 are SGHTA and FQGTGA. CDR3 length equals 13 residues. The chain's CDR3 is CASSQQGTDTQYF. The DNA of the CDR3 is TGTGCCAGCAGCCAACAGGGGACAGATACGCAGTATTTT.

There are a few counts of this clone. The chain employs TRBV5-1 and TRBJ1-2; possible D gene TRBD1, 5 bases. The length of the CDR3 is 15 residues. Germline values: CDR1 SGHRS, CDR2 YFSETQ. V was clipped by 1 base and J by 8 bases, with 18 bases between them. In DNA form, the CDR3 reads TGCGCCAGCAGCTTGCCAAACGGGGCTCCTGTAGGCTACACCTTC. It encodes CASSLPNGAPVGYTF.

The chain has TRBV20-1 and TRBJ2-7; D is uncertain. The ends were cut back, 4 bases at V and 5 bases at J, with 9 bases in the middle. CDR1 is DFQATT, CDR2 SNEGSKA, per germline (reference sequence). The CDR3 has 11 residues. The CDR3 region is CSATHWDEQYF. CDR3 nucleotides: TGCAGTGCTACTCACTGGGACGAGCAGTACTTC.

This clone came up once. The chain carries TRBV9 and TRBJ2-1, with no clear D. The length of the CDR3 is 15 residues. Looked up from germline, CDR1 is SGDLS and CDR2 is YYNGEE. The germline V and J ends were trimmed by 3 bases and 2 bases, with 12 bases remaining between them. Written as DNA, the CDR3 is TGTGCCAGCAGCGATGGGCTAGAGGCCTACAATGAGCAGTTCTTC. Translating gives CASSDGLEAYNEQFF. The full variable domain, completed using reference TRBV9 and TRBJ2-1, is DSGVTQTPKHLITATGQRVTLRCSPRSGDLSVYWYQQSLDQGLQFLIQYYNGEERAKGNILERFSAQQFPDLHSELNLSSLELGDSALYFCASSDGLEAYNEQFFGPGTRLTVL.

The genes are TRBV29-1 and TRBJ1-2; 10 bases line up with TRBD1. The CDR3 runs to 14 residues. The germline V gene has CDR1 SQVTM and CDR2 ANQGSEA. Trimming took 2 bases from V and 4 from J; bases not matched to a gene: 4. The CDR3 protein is CSVETTGGGYGYTF. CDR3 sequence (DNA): TGCAGCGTTGAAACGACAGGGGGCGGCTATGGCTACACCTTC.

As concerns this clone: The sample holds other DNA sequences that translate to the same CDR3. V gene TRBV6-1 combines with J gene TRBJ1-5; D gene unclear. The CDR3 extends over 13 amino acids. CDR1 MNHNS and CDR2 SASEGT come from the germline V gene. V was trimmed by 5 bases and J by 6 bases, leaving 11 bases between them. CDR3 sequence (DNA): TGTGCCAGCAGTTTAGAGGGATCTCAGCCCCAGCATTTT. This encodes CASSLEGSQPQHF.

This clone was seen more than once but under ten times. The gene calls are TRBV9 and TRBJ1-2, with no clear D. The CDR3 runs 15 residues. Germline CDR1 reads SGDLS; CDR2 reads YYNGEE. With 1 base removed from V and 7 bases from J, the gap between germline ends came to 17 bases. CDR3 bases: TGTGCCAGCAGCGTATTGTCACGTATTCCGGGTGGCTACACCTTC. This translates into CASSVLSRIPGGYTF.

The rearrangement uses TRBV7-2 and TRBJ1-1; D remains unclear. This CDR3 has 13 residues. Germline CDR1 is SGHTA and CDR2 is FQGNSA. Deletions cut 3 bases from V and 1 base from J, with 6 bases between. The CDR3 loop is CASSFMGNTEAFF. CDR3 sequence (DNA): TGTGCCAGCAGCTTTATGGGGAACACTGAAGCTTTCTTT.

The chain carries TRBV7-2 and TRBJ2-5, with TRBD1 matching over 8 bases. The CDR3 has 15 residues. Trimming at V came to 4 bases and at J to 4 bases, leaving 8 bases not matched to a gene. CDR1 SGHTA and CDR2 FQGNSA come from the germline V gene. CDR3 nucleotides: TGTGCCAGCAGCTCATTCTCTACAGGGGGAGAGACCCAGTACTTC. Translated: CASSSFSTGGETQYF. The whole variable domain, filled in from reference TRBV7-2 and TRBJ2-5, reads GAGVSQSPSNKVTEKGKDVELRCDPISGHTALYWYRQSLGQGLEFLIYFQGNSAPDKSGLPSDRFSAERTGGSVSTLTIQRTQQEDSAVYLCASSSFSTGGETQYFGPGTRLLVL.

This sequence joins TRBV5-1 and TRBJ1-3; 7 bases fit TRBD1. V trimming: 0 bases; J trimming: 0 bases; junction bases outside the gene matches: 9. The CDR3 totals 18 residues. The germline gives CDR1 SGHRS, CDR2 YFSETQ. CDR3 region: CASSLAPGQQSSGNTIYF. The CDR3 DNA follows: TGCGCCAGCAGCTTGGCCCCGGGACAGCAATCCTCTGGAAACACCATATATTTT.

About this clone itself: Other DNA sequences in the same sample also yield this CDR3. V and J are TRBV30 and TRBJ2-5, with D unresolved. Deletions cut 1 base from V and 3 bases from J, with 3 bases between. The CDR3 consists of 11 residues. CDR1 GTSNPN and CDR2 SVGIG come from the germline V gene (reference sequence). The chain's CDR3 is CAWSAEETQYF. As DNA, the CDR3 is TGTGCCTGGAGTGCTGAAGAGACCCAGTACTTC.

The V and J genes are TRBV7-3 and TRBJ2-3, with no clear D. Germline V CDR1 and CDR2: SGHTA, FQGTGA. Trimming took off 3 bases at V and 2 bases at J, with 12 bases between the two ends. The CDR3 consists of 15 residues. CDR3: CASSFSSPLTDTQYF. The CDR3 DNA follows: TGTGCCAGCAGCTTCTCCAGCCCCCTCACAGATACGCAGTATTTT.

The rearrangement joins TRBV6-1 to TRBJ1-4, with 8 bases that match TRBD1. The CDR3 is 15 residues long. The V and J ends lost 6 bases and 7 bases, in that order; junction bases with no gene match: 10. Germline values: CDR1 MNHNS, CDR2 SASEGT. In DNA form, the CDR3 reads TGTGCCAGCAGCGAAAGGGCAGGGGGCCGTGAAAAACTGTTTTTT. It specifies CASSERAGGREKLFF.

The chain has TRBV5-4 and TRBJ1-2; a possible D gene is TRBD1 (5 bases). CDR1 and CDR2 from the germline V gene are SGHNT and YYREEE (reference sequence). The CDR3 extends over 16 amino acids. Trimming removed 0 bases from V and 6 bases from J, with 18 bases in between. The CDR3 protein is CASSLGGEKRGHGYTF. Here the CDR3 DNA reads TGTGCCAGCAGCTTGGGAGGGGAGAAACGAGGGCATGGCTACACCTTC. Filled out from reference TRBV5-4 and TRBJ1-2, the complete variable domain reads ETGVTQSPTHLIKTRGQQVTLRCSSQSGHNTVSWYQQALGQGPQFIFQYYREEENGRGNFPPRFSGLQFPNYSSELNVNALELDDSALYLCASSLGGEKRGHGYTFGSGTRLTVV.

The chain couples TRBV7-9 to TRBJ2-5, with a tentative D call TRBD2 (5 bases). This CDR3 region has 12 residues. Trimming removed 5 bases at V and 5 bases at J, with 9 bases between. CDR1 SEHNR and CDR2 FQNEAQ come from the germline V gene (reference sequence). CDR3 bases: TGTGCCAGCAGCAGGACTGCGGAGACCCAGTACTTC. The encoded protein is CASSRTAETQYF. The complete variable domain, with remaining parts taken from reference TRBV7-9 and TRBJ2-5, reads DTGVSQNPRHKITKRGQNVTFRCDPISEHNRLYWYRQTLGQGPEFLTYFQNEAQLEKSRLLSDRFSAERPKGSFSTLEIQRTEQGDSAMYLCASSRTAETQYFGPGTRLLVL.

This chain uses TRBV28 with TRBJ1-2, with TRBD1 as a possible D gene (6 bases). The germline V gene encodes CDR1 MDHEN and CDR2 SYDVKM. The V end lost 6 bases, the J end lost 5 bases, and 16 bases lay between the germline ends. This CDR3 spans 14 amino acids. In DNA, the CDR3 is TGTGCCAGCAGCCCCGGGACAACTTTATATGGCTACACCTTC. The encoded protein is CASSPGTTLYGYTF.

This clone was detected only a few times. CDR3 sequence reads: CASSPRTSGDQETQYF. CDR3 coding DNA: TGTGCCAGCAGCCCCCGGACTAGCGGGGACCAAGAGACCCAGTACTTC. J is TRBJ2-5 and V is TRBV11-1; 12 bases line up with TRBD2. CDR3 length: 16 residues. J gave up 0 bases and V 5 bases, and 4 bases lay outside the gene matches. Per germline, CDR1 SGHAT and CDR2 FQDESV (reference sequence).

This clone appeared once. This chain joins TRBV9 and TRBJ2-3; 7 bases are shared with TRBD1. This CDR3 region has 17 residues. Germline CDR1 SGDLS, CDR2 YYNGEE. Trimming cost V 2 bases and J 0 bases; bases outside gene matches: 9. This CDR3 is CASSVLGQASSTDTQYF. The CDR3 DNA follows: TGTGCCAGCAGCGTCTTAGGACAGGCATCGAGCACAGATACGCAGTATTTT.

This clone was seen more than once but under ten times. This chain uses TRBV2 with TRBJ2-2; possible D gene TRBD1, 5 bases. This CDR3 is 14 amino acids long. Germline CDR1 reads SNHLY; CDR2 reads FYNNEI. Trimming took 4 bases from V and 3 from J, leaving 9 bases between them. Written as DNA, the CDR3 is TGTGCCAGCAGTGGCAGGGATGACACCGGGGAGCTGTTTTTT. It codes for CASSGRDDTGELFF.

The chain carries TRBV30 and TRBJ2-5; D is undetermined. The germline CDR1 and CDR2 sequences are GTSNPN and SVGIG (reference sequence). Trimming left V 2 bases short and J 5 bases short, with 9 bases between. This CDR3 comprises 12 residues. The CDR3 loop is CAWSRNEETQYF. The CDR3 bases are TGTGCCTGGAGTCGTAATGAGGAGACCCAGTACTTC.

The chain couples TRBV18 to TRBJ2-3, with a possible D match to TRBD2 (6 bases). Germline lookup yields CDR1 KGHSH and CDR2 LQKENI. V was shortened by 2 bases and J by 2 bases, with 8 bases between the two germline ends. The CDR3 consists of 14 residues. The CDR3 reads CASSPLDYTDTQYF. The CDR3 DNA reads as TGTGCCAGCTCACCATTGGACTACACAGATACGCAGTATTTT. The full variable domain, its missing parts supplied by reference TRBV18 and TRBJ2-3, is NAGVMQNPRHLVRRRGQEARLRCSPMKGHSHVYWYRQLPEEGLKFMVYLQKENIIDESGMPKERFSAEFPKEGPSILRIQQVVRGDSAAYFCASSPLDYTDTQYFGPGTRLTVL.

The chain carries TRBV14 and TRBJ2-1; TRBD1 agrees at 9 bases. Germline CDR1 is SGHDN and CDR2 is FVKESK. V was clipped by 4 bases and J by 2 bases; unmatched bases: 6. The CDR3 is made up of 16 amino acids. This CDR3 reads CASSRVQGAAYNEQFF. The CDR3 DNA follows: TGTGCCAGCAGCCGGGTACAGGGGGCGGCCTACAATGAGCAGTTCTTC.

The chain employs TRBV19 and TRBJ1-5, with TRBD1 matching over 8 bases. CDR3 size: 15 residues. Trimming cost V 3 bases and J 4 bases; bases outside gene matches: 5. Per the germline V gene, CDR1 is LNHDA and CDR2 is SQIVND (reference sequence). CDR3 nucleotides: TGTGCCAGTAGTATTATCAGGGGGCGAAATCAGCCCCAGCATTTT. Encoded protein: CASSIIRGRNQPQHF.